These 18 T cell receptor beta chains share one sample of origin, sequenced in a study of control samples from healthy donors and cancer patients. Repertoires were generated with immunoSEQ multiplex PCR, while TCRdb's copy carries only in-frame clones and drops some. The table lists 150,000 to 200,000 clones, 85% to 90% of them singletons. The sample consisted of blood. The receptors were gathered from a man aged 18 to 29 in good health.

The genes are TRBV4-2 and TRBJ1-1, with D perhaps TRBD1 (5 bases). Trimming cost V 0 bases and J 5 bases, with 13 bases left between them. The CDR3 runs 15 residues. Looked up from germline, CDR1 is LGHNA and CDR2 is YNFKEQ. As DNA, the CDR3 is TGTGCCAGCAGCCAAGATATGGGGGTAGCGACTGAAGCTTTCTTT. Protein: CASSQDMGVATEAFF.

In DNA form, the CDR3 reads TGTGCCAGCAGCCCTAAGAGGGGCTGGGAGACCCAGTACTTC. This codes for CASSPKRGWETQYF. The chain has TRBV11-2 and TRBJ2-5; D could derive from TRBD1 or TRBD2 (5 bases each). CDR1 is SGHAT, CDR2 FQNNGV, per germline. The CDR3 totals 14 residues. Trimming took off 5 bases at V and 5 bases at J, with 15 bases between the two ends.

The CDR3 coding sequence is TGTGCCAGCGCAACTAGCGGGGGGCACAGGGAGCAGTACTTC. This sequence encodes CASATSGGHREQYF. J is TRBJ2-7 and V is TRBV14; 12 bases line up with TRBD2. J lost 7 bases, V lost 8 bases, and 9 bases had no gene match. The CDR3 loop spans 14 amino acids. Germline V gene lookup returns CDR1 SGHDN and CDR2 FVKESK.

DNA of the CDR3: TGTGCCAGCACCAAACCGGGGAATGGTGAAAAACTGTTTTTT. Its translation is CASTKPGNGEKLFF. The rearrangement joins TRBV6-6 to TRBJ1-4; no firm D call. Germline values: CDR1 MNHNY, CDR2 SVGAGI (reference sequence). The CDR3 has 14 residues. Trimming left V 7 bases short and J 7 bases short, with 16 bases between.

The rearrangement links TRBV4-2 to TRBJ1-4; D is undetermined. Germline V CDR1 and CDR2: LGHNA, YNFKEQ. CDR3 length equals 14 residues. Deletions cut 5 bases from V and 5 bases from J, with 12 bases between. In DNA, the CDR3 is TGTGCCAGCAGCGACCGCCAAGTAAATGAAAAACTGTTTTTT. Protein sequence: CASSDRQVNEKLFF.

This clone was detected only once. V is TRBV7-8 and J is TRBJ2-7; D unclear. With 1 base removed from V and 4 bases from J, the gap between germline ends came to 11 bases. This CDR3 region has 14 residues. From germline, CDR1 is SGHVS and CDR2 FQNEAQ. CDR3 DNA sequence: TGTGCCAGCAGCTTAGTGTTGGACGGGTACGAGCAGTACTTC. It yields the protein CASSLVLDGYEQYF.

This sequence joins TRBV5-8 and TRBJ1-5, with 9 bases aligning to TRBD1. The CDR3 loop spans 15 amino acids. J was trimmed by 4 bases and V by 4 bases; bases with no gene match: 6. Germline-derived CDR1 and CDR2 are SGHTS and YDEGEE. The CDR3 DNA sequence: TGTGCCAGCAGCACGAGGGACAGGGAAAATCAGCCCCAGCATTTT. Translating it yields CASSTRDRENQPQHF.

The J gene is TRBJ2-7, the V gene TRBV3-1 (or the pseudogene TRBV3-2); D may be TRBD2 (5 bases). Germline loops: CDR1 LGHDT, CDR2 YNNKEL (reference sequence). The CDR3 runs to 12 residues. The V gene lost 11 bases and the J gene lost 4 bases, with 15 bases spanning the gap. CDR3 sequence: CARVARVYEQYF. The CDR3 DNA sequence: TGTGCCCGTGTCGCGAGGGTTTACGAGCAGTACTTC.

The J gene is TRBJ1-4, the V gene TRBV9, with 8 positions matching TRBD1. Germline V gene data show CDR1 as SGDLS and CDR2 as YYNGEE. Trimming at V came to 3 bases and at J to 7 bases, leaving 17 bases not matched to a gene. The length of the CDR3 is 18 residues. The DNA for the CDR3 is TGTGCCAGCAGCGAAGAAGACAGGGGTTGGTCGCTAGGTGAAAAACTGTTTTTT. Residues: CASSEEDRGWSLGEKLFF. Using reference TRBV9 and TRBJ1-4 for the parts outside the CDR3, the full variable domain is DSGVTQTPKHLITATGQRVTLRCSPRSGDLSVYWYQQSLDQGLQFLIQYYNGEERAKGNILERFSAQQFPDLHSELNLSSLELGDSALYFCASSEEDRGWSLGEKLFFGSGTQLSVL.

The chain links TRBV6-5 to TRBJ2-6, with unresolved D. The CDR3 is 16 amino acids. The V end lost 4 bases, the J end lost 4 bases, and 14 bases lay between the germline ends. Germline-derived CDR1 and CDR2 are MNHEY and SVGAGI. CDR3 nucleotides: TGTGCCAGCAGTTTGGCCCAAATGGCGGGGGCCAACGTCCTGACTTTC. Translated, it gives CASSLAQMAGANVLTF.

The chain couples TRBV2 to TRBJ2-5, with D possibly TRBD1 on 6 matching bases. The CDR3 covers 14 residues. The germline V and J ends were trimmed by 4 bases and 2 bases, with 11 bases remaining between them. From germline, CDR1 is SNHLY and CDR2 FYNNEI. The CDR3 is CASSARTAQETQYF. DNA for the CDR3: TGTGCCAGCAGTGCCCGGACAGCTCAAGAGACCCAGTACTTC.

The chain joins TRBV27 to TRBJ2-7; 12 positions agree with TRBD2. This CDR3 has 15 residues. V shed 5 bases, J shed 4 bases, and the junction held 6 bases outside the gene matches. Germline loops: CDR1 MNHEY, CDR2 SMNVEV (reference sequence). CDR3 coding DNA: TGTGCCAGCAGTCCCGGACTAGCGGGGACATACGAGCAGTACTTC. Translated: CASSPGLAGTYEQYF.

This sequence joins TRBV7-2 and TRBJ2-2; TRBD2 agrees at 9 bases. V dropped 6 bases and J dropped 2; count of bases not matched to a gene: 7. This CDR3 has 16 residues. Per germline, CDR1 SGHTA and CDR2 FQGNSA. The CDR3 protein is CASSPSGIPNTGELFF. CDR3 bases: TGTGCCAGCAGTCCTAGCGGGATACCTAACACCGGGGAGCTGTTTTTT.

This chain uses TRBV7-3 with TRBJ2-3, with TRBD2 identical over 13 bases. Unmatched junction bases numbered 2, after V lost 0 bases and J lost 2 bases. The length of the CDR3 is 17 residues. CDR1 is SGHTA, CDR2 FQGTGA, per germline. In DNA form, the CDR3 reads TGTGCCAGCAGCTTAACTACTAGCGGGGGGGTCACAGATACGCAGTATTTT. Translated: CASSLTTSGGVTDTQYF.

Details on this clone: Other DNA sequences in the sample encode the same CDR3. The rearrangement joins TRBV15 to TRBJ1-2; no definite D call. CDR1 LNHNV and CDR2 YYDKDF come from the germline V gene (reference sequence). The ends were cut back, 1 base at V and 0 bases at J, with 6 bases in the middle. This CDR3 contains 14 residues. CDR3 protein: CATSRASANYGYTF. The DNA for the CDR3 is TGTGCCACCAGCAGAGCTTCAGCTAACTATGGCTACACCTTC.

The CDR3 spells CASSNRGMAYNSPLHF. CDR3 in DNA: TGTGCCAGCAGCAACCGAGGCATGGCCTATAATTCACCCCTCCACTTT. The J gene is TRBJ1-6, the V gene TRBV5-4; D gene ambiguous. Trimming stripped 4 bases from V and 2 bases from J, with 13 bases between. Germline CDR1 is SGHNT and CDR2 is YYREEE (reference sequence). This CDR3 is 16 amino acids long.

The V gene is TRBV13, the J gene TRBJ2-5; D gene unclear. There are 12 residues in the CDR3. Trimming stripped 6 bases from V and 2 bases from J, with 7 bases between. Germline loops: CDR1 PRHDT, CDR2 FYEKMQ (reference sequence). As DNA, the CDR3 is TGTGCCAGCAGGCCCTGGCAAGAGACCCAGTACTTC. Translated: CASRPWQETQYF.

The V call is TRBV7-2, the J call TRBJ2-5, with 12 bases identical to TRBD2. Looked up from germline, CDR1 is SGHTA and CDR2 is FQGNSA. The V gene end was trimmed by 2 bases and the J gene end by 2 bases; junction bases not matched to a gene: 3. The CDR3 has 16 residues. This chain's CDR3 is CASSLTLAGGQETQYF. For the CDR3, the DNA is TGTGCCAGCAGCTTAACGCTAGCGGGGGGGCAAGAGACCCAGTACTTC.